This T cell receptor (beta chain) was retrieved from a study of T cells in localized non-small cell lung cancer. Overall study findings and caveats: Investigators sequenced only a single tumor region, leaving heterogeneity possible. The study detected a median approximately 54 of the top 100 tumor clones in adjacent lung.

As regards this clone: Its antigen is not known.

CDR1 is SGHTA, CDR2 FQGTGA, per germline. The CDR3 is made up of 15 amino acids. With V trimmed by 4 bases and J by 6 bases, 8 bases remained unmatched. Sequencing used immunoSEQ multiplex PCR; TCRdb keeps in-frame clones, though not all of them. The sample lists 60,000 to 75,000 clones, about four fifths occurring once. This sequence was found in a female donor over 55 with stage I lung adenocarcinoma. Sequencing was performed on peripheral blood, taken before any cancer treatment. The rearrangement links TRBV7-3 to TRBJ2-3, with TRBD1 identical over 9 bases. The CDR3 protein is CASSSQGAPGDTQYF. CDR3 DNA: TGTGCCAGCAGCTCACAGGGGGCGCCGGGGGATACGCAGTATTTT. Looking up the rest from reference TRBV7-3 and TRBJ2-3 gives the full variable domain: GAGVSQTPSNKVTEKGKYVELRCDPISGHTALYWYRQSLGQGPEFLIYFQGTGAADDSGLPNDRFFAVRPEGSVSTLKIQRTERGDSAVYLCASSSQGAPGDTQYFGPGTRLTVL.